One sample yielded the 27 T cell receptor beta chains listed below, sequenced in a study of blood T cells in healthy people across ages (dated by TCRdb to about 2015). Libraries were constructed by 5' RACE. Instrument on record: Illumina HiSeq 2500. A second PCR of roughly 7 to 11 cycles was performed with a sample-barcoded 5' primer and a J-beta primer mix. In TCRdb, the public reads were trimmed at Q25 with fastp and aligned with MiXCR, with productive beta chains retained. Each entry merges the rows of one CDR3 protein and shows their most common DNA and genes. The sample includes 800,000 to 950,000 distinct CDR3 sequences, with roughly 28% observed a single time. Of the sample, roughly a tenth falls within the top ten clones. This same sample was also part of a study on T cells of mothers and their children.

The specimen was blood. The receptor source for this set is a woman aged 40 to 50 in good health.

The chain joins TRBV20-1 to TRBJ1-2; tentatively, D is TRBD1 (5 bases). From germline, CDR1 is DFQATT and CDR2 SNEGSKA (reference sequence). Trimming left V 6 bases short and J 7 bases short, with 15 bases between. This CDR3 spans 12 amino acids. The CDR3 DNA follows: TGCAGTGCAATAGACAGCCGGACTGGCTACACCTTC. This sequence encodes CSAIDSRTGYTF.

The chain recombines TRBV9 with TRBJ1-2; a possible D gene is TRBD1 (5 bases). In germline, CDR1 is SGDLS, CDR2 YYNGEE. Trimming removed 6 bases at V and 3 bases at J, with 15 bases between. The length of the CDR3 is 14 residues. DNA of the CDR3: TGTGCCAGCAACGTGGATAGGGACTACTATGGCTACACCTTC. Translated, it gives CASNVDRDYYGYTF.

This clonotype was detected only a few times. This sequence joins TRBV3-1 and TRBJ1-2; D remains unclear. The CDR3 length is 19 residues. Trimming stripped 0 bases from V and 4 bases from J, with 24 bases between. CDR1 is LGHDT and CDR2 is YNNKEL in the germline V gene (reference sequence). CDR3 residues: CASSQDRPLSPTPLYGYTF. Here the CDR3 DNA reads TGTGCCAGCAGCCAAGATCGCCCCTTATCCCCAACCCCCCTCTATGGCTACACCTTC.

This clonotype was counted many times. The chain employs TRBV5-1 and TRBJ1-2; D ambiguous. V lost 3 bases and J lost 0, with 12 bases in between. CDR1 is SGHRS and CDR2 is YFSETQ in the germline V gene. This CDR3 is built from 15 residues. The CDR3 sequence is CASSSGSGTNYGYTF. The DNA of the CDR3 is TGCGCCAGCAGCTCGGGGAGCGGGACTAACTATGGCTACACCTTC.

The chain recombines TRBV6-5 with TRBJ2-7; TRBD1 aligns across 8 bases. CDR3 length: 16 residues. The germline gives CDR1 MNHEY, CDR2 SVGAGI. Germline trimming cut 2 bases from V and 4 bases from J; bases unmatched to any gene: 10. The CDR3 sequence is CASSYRQGPKVYEQYF. DNA for the CDR3: TGTGCCAGCAGTTACCGACAGGGGCCGAAGGTGTACGAGCAGTACTTC.

The V call is TRBV20-1, the J call TRBJ1-2, with TRBD1 matching 12 bases. The CDR3 is 19 amino acids. Looked up from germline, CDR1 is DFQATT and CDR2 is SNEGSKA (reference sequence). The trim removed 2 bases at V and 3 bases at J, leaving 16 bases unmatched. CDR3: CSARTTPGTGGLSDYGYTF. DNA of the CDR3: TGCAGTGCTAGAACGACACCAGGGACAGGGGGCCTCTCGGACTATGGCTACACCTTC.

A few counts support this clonotype. The V call is TRBV15, the J call TRBJ2-1, with 13 bases matching TRBD2. V dropped 2 bases and J dropped 10; count of bases not matched to a gene: 5. CDR1 is LNHNV and CDR2 is YYDKDF in the germline V gene (reference sequence). This CDR3 spans 15 amino acids. The CDR3 loop reads CATSRTSGGALEQFF. CDR3 in DNA: TGTGCCACCAGCAGAACTAGCGGGGGGGCACTAGAGCAGTTCTTC.

This clonotype has at least ten counts. The chain links TRBV9 to TRBJ2-3; D might be TRBD2 (7 bases). The CDR3 totals 16 residues. The germline CDR1 and CDR2 sequences are SGDLS and YYNGEE. V gave up 0 bases and J gave up 2 bases, with 13 bases separating them. The CDR3 protein is CASSVGHGGLTDTQYF. As DNA, the CDR3 is TGTGCCAGCAGCGTAGGACACGGGGGGCTCACAGATACGCAGTATTTT. The full variable domain, rest sourced from reference TRBV9 and TRBJ2-3, is DSGVTQTPKHLITATGQRVTLRCSPRSGDLSVYWYQQSLDQGLQFLIQYYNGEERAKGNILERFSAQQFPDLHSELNLSSLELGDSALYFCASSVGHGGLTDTQYFGPGTRLTVL.

This clonotype was seen ten or more times. The chain is built from TRBV20-1 and TRBJ1-1; the match to TRBD1 covers 9 bases. Germline V gives CDR1 DFQATT, CDR2 SNEGSKA (reference sequence). The CDR3 is 13 amino acids. V was pared by 5 bases and J by 10 bases, with 11 bases of the junction left unmatched. The CDR3 loop reads CSAPTGGYRLAFF. The CDR3 DNA reads as TGCAGTGCTCCTACAGGGGGCTATCGCTTAGCTTTCTTT.

This clonotype was recorded a few times. This chain joins TRBV28 and TRBJ2-1; no reliable D call. This CDR3 has 12 amino acids. V lost 5 bases and J lost 9, with 11 bases in between. Germline V gene data show CDR1 as MDHEN and CDR2 as SYDVKM. In DNA form, the CDR3 reads TGTGCCAGCAGTCCTTCGGTCAGTGAGCAGTTCTTC. Translated, it gives CASSPSVSEQFF. Full variable domain (missing parts from reference TRBV28 and TRBJ2-1): DVKVTQSSRYLVKRTGEKVFLECVQDMDHENMFWYRQDPGLGLRLIYFSYDVKMKEKGDIPEGYSVSREKKERFSLILESASTNQTSMYLCASSPSVSEQFFGPGTRLTVL.

This clonotype was observed a handful of times. The J gene is TRBJ1-1, the V gene TRBV19, with TRBD1 as a possible D gene (6 bases). The CDR3 runs 13 residues. Trimming left V 10 bases short and J 8 bases short, with 20 bases between. Germline lookup yields CDR1 LNHDA and CDR2 SQIVND (reference sequence). CDR3 nucleotide sequence: TGTGCCACCAAGGGAGGACAGTTTCTAGAAGCTTTCTTT. Translating it yields CATKGGQFLEAFF.

The rearrangement links TRBV7-8 to TRBJ2-1; 10 bases match TRBD1. Germline V gene sequence: CDR1 SGHVS, CDR2 FQNEAQ. This CDR3 region has 16 residues. V dropped 5 bases and J dropped 8; count of bases not matched to a gene: 12. The CDR3 nucleotides are TGTGCCAGCAGCCCGATCCGGGACAGGGGAGGCGATGAGCAGTTCTTC. This codes for CASSPIRDRGGDEQFF.

This clonotype was seen many times. This chain joins TRBV11-2 and TRBJ2-7; 8 positions agree with TRBD2. Germline CDR1 reads SGHAT; CDR2 reads FQNNGV. V trimming: 1 base; J trimming: 2 bases; junction bases outside the gene matches: 10. CDR3 length equals 17 residues. The CDR3 sequence is CASSLAPNSGGPYEQYF. Written as DNA, the CDR3 is TGTGCCAGCAGCTTAGCCCCTAACAGCGGGGGCCCCTACGAGCAGTACTTC. Filled out from reference TRBV11-2 and TRBJ2-7, the complete variable domain reads EAGVAQSPRYKIIEKRQSVAFWCNPISGHATLYWYQQILGQGPKLLIQFQNNGVVDDSQLPKDRFSAERLKGVDSTLKIQPAKLEDSAVYLCASSLAPNSGGPYEQYFGPGTRLTVT.

This clonotype was observed once. V is TRBV12-3 or TRBV12-4 and J is TRBJ2-1; 10 bases are shared with TRBD2. The CDR3 consists of 14 residues. The trim removed 7 bases at V and 4 bases at J, leaving 4 bases unmatched. The CDR3 region is CASNLAGEYNEQFF. CDR3 coding DNA: TGTGCCAGCAATCTAGCGGGGGAGTACAATGAGCAGTTCTTC.

The table lists this clonotype with a few counts. The CDR3 loop is CASSQTGSEAFF. The CDR3 bases are TGTGCCAGCAGTCAGACGGGGTCTGAAGCTTTCTTT. The V call is TRBV6-5, the J call TRBJ1-1; D call uncertain. Germline CDR1 MNHEY, CDR2 SVGAGI. V lost 5 bases to trimming and J lost 6 bases, with 10 bases between them. This CDR3 contains 12 residues.

Only a few counts were recorded for this clonotype. The chain couples TRBV14 to TRBJ2-1; the D is unclear. The CDR3 is 13 amino acids. Trimming cost V 2 bases and J 12 bases, with 14 bases left between them. CDR1 SGHDN and CDR2 FVKESK come from the germline V gene. CDR3 nucleotide sequence: TGTGCCAGCAGCCAACGTTCGGTTTTGGTGCAGTTCTTC. Protein: CASSQRSVLVQFF.

This clonotype was seen repeatedly, ten times or more. J is TRBJ2-5 and V is TRBV7-9; D unclear. CDR3 size: 12 residues. Germline CDR1 is SEHNR and CDR2 is FQNEAQ (reference sequence). The germline V and J ends were trimmed by 1 base and 7 bases, with 7 bases remaining between them. Written as DNA, the CDR3 is TGTGCCAGCAGCTTAGAGCCGGGGACCCAGTACTTC. Translation gives CASSLEPGTQYF.

V gene TRBV7-8 combines with J gene TRBJ2-4; 7 nucleotides agree with TRBD2. The tail of the sequence fits TRBJ2-7 better, so the J call may be wrong. The CDR3 runs 14 residues. Germline V gene sequence: CDR1 SGHVS, CDR2 FQNEAQ. The CDR3, as DNA: TGTGCCAGCAGCTTAGGGCGGGGGAATGGCGAGCAGTACTTC. This sequence encodes CASSLGRGNGEQYF.

The sample holds a few counts of this clonotype. The V gene is TRBV29-1, the J gene TRBJ1-2; D is ambiguous. This CDR3 is 12 amino acids long. Per germline, CDR1 SQVTM and CDR2 ANQGSEA. V shed 4 bases and J shed 8 bases, with 14 bases lying between them. The CDR3 sequence: CSVALGGGGYTF. DNA for the CDR3: TGCAGCGTTGCACTCGGCGGCGGGGGCTACACCTTC.

This clonotype was detected only a few times. The chain carries TRBV12-3 or TRBV12-4 and TRBJ2-1, with TRBD2 as a possible D gene (7 bases). The CDR3 contains 14 residues. Trimming took 5 bases from V and 5 from J, leaving 13 bases between them. The CDR3 is CASSGTGGNNEQFF. The CDR3 DNA reads TGTGCCAGCAGTGGGACGGGGGGCAACAATGAGCAGTTCTTC.

The chain uses TRBV9 and TRBJ2-1; TRBD2 matches 12 bases. The J call may be wrong; the DNA end is better matched by TRBJ2-7. The CDR3 length is 17 residues. Germline CDR1 and CDR2: SGDLS and YYNGEE. Written as DNA, the CDR3 is TGTGCCAGCAGCGTAGCACTAGCGGGGGGTACTTACAATGAGCAGTACTTC. This gives the protein CASSVALAGGTYNEQYF.

V gene TRBV11-2 combines with J gene TRBJ1-2; D is unclear. V lost 2 bases and J 8 bases, leaving 12 bases between the germline ends. The length of the CDR3 is 13 residues. Per the germline V gene, CDR1 is SGHAT and CDR2 is FQNNGV. CDR3 bases: TGTGCCAGCAGCTTAAAGGGTGGTCGGGGCTACACCTTC. This gives the protein CASSLKGGRGYTF.

The CDR3 sequence: CASTCRGSSTEAFF. The CDR3, as DNA: TGTGCCAGCACGTGCAGGGGATCGAGCACTGAAGCTTTCTTT. This chain connects TRBV21-1 to TRBJ1-1; TRBD1 is the table's D call, not checked against the DNA. TRBV21-1 is a documented pseudogene. This CDR3 is built from 14 residues.

This clonotype was picked up many times. The chain employs TRBV4-3 and TRBJ2-7; D perhaps matches TRBD2 (6 bases). The germline V and J ends were trimmed by 2 bases and 6 bases, with 14 bases remaining between them. The germline V gene has CDR1 LGHNA and CDR2 YSLEER. There are 14 residues in the CDR3. DNA of the CDR3: TGCGCCAGCAGCCAACCGGGACTCACGGGCGAGCAGTACTTC. Its protein is CASSQPGLTGEQYF.

V usage is TRBV20-1 and J usage is TRBJ2-4; TRBD2 matches 8 bases. The CDR3 has 17 amino acids. Germline V gene data show CDR1 as DFQATT and CDR2 as SNEGSKA (reference sequence). Trimming cost V 1 base and J 3 bases; bases outside gene matches: 11. CDR3 sequence: CSARALSGGGDKNIQYF. The CDR3 DNA reads as TGCAGTGCTAGAGCCCTAAGCGGGGGAGGGGACAAAAACATTCAGTACTTC.

J is TRBJ2-7 and V is TRBV5-1; TRBD1 is a possible D gene (5 bases). Trimming took off 3 bases at V and 3 bases at J, with 19 bases between the two ends. Germline V CDR1 and CDR2: SGHRS, YFSETQ. There are 16 residues in the CDR3. The CDR3 sequence: CASSSTLDRFDYEQYF. CDR3 in DNA: TGCGCCAGCAGCTCTACCCTAGACAGATTTGACTACGAGCAGTACTTC.

This chain connects TRBV12-3 or TRBV12-4 to TRBJ2-2; D is perhaps TRBD1 (5 bases). The CDR3 extends over 13 amino acids. V dropped 7 bases and J dropped 6 bases, with 12 bases sitting between them. The CDR3 spells CASNFEGAGELFF. In nucleotides, the CDR3 is TGTGCCAGCAATTTCGAAGGGGCCGGGGAGCTGTTTTTT.